The 7 T cell receptor beta chains reported below all come from one sample, sequenced in a study of blood T cell repertoires in COVID-19. The table came from immunoSEQ multiplex PCR; TCRdb's copy has only in-frame clones and leaves some out. Among about 200,000 clones listed, 82% were seen once. Material for sequencing was PBMCs or T cells enriched from blood (not recorded which). Every receptor here comes from a woman between 55 and 75 years old with acute COVID-19.

Here the CDR3 reads CASSSDRGSTYGYTF. Written as DNA, the CDR3 is TGTGCCAGTAGTTCGGACAGGGGGAGCACCTATGGCTACACCTTC. V and J are TRBV19 and TRBJ1-2, with 10 bases that match TRBD1. V was clipped by 5 bases and J by 4 bases; unmatched bases: 7. The germline gives CDR1 LNHDA, CDR2 SQIVND (reference sequence). There are 15 residues in the CDR3.

The chain links TRBV4-2 to TRBJ1-2, with 8 positions matching TRBD1. The CDR3 consists of 15 residues. CDR1 and CDR2 (germline): LGHNA, YNFKEQ. Germline trimming cut 0 bases from V and 4 bases from J; bases unmatched to any gene: 4. The CDR3 reads CASSQEFRGLYGYTF. The CDR3 DNA follows: TGTGCCAGCAGCCAAGAGTTCAGGGGGCTCTATGGCTACACCTTC.

The chain joins TRBV7-2 to TRBJ1-3; D gene unclear. With 7 bases removed from V and 4 bases from J, the gap between germline ends came to 17 bases. This CDR3 spans 15 amino acids. CDR1 and CDR2 from the germline V gene are SGHTA and FQGNSA. CDR3 sequence: CASTPGALGGNTIYF. The CDR3 nucleotides read TGTGCCAGCACCCCTGGTGCGCTCGGGGGAAACACCATATATTTT.

The V call is TRBV11-2, the J call TRBJ2-7; 14 nucleotides align to TRBD2. The V segment lost 4 bases and the J segment 0 bases; nucleotides outside the gene matches: 11. The germline CDR1 and CDR2 sequences are SGHAT and FQNNGV. The CDR3 has 19 amino acids. CDR3 amino acids: CASSYPGLAGVQPSYEQYF. Here the CDR3 DNA reads TGTGCCAGCAGCTACCCGGGACTAGCGGGAGTCCAACCCTCCTACGAGCAGTACTTC.

V gene TRBV28 combines with J gene TRBJ1-2; D is perhaps TRBD1 (5 bases). The CDR3 length is 14 residues. V lost 4 bases and J lost 8, with 17 bases in between. Germline V gives CDR1 MDHEN, CDR2 SYDVKM. The CDR3 DNA follows: TGTGCCAGCAGTTCAGGACACTCTGTAGGGGGCTACACCTTC. Translation gives CASSSGHSVGGYTF.

The chain joins TRBV19 to TRBJ1-2; D is perhaps TRBD1 (6 bases). V was trimmed by 0 bases and J by 6 bases, leaving 8 bases between them. The CDR3 spans 13 residues. Per the germline V gene, CDR1 is LNHDA and CDR2 is SQIVND (reference sequence). DNA for the CDR3: TGTGCCAGTAGTATAGAGGACAGTAATGGCTACACCTTC. It specifies CASSIEDSNGYTF. The variable domain in full, completed from reference TRBV19 and TRBJ1-2, reads DGGITQSPKYLFRKEGQNVTLSCEQNLNHDAMYWYRQDPGQGLRLIYYSQIVNDFQKGDIAEGYSVSREKKESFPLTVTSAQKNPTAFYLCASSIEDSNGYTFGSGTRLTVV.

As for this clone: Different DNA sequences within this sample yield the same CDR3. This chain connects TRBV7-2 to TRBJ2-3, with D perhaps matching TRBD1 (6 bases). The germline V gene encodes CDR1 SGHTA and CDR2 FQGNSA. With 1 base removed from V and 1 base from J, the gap between germline ends came to 6 bases. The CDR3 covers 14 residues. This CDR3 is CASSLDRGTDTQYF. The DNA for the CDR3 is TGTGCCAGCAGCTTAGACAGGGGCACAGATACGCAGTATTTT.